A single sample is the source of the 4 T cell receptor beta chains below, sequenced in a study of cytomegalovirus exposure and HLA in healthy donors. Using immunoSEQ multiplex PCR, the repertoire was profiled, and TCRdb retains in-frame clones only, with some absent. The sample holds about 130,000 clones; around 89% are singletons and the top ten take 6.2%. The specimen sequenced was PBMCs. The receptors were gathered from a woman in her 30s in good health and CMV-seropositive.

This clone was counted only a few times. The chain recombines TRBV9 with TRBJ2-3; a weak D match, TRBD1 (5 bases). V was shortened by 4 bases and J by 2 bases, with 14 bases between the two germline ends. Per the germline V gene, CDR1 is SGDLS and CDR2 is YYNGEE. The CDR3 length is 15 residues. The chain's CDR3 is CASSSHGRDTDTQYF. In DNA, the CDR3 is TGTGCCAGCAGCTCACATGGCAGGGACACAGATACGCAGTATTTT.

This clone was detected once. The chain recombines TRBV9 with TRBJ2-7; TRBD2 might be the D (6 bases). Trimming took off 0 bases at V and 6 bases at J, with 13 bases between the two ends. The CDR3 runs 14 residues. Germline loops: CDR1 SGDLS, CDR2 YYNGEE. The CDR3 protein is CASSVDGSSREQYF. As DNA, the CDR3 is TGTGCCAGCAGCGTAGACGGGAGCTCTCGCGAGCAGTACTTC.

The DNA of the CDR3 is TGTGCCAGCAGCTCGTCCCAGGGGGCGGGCGAGCAGTACTTC. Translation: CASSSSQGAGEQYF. The chain carries TRBV5-4 and TRBJ2-7; 8 positions match TRBD1. Per the germline V gene, CDR1 is SGHNT and CDR2 is YYREEE (reference sequence). There are 14 residues in the CDR3. V lost 3 bases, J lost 6 bases, and 8 bases stayed unmatched.

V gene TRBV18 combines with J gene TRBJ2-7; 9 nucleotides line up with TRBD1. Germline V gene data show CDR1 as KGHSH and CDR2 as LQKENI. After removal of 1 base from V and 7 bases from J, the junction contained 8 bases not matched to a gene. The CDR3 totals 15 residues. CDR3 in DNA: TGTGCCAGCTCACCACAAACAGGGGGCCCGGGGGAGCAGTACTTC. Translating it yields CASSPQTGGPGEQYF.